This TCR beta chain was documented in a study of CD8 T cells in Susac syndrome. Random hexamers were used to reverse transcribe roughly 0.45 to 1 ug of RNA. The TCR beta CDR3 was amplified by immunoSEQ multiplex PCR across 54 Vbeta, 13 Jbeta. Using its own MiXCR run on the immunoSEQ multiplex PCR reads, TCRdb lists one record per CDR3 protein. Here the sample spans approximately 150,000 distinct CDR3 sequences, roughly 95% being singletons. The multiple sclerosis control group consisted of treatment-naive patients whose relapsing-remitting disease, which was either stable or active, fulfilled revised McDonald criteria. Germline V gene data show CDR1 as LGHDT and CDR2 as YNNKEL (reference sequence). V was trimmed by 1 base and J by 5 bases, leaving 14 bases between them. This CDR3 has 15 residues.

The rearrangement links TRBV3-1 to TRBJ2-5; a weak D match, TRBD2 (5 bases). Sequenced: CD4+ T cells from PBMCs. This clonotype was obtained from a human donor with multiple sclerosis. CDR3 coding DNA: TGTGCCAGCAGCCAAGGAGACTGGTCGGGGGAGACCCAGTACTTC. Its translation: CASSQGDWSGETQYF.